This T cell receptor (beta chain) emerged from a study of response to subunit inactivated influenza vaccine. This CDR3 has 14 amino acids. Germline trimming cut 6 bases from V and 7 bases from J; bases unmatched to any gene: 5. CDR1 is SQVTM and CDR2 is ANQGSEA in the germline V gene. This clonotype showed up just a few times. One entry per CDR3 protein results from TCRdb running MiXCR on the RT-PCR reads. This repertoire shows fewer than 250,000 distinct CDR3 sequences, approximately 15% found once; its top ten account for under 30%. This sequence originates from a man aged 50 to 60 who received an inactivated influenza vaccine. Sample: CD8+ T cells sorted from PBMCs, taken 5 days after vaccination. This sequence joins TRBV29-1 and TRBJ2-2, with TRBD2 matching 13 bases. CDR3 nucleotides: TGCAGCGTAGGACTAGCGGGAGCCGGCGGGGAGCTGTTTTTT. It translates to CSVGLAGAGGELFF.